Described below is a single TCR beta chain sequence and its context. This clonotype showed up just a few times. Its antigen is unknown. No much larger clonotype is one base removed from it; base qualities were not supplied. The data belong to a study of T cells in Graves' hyperthyroidism and ophthalmopathy (dated by TCRdb to between 2019 and 2020). Study-level background: Peripheral blood samples were taken at the time of initial diagnosis, prior to any treatment. TCR V-J signatures able to tell the groups apart were searched for in a discovery cohort of 90 to 100 patients, of whom more than 40 had Graves' ophthalmopathy and about 60 had stable Graves' hyperthyroidism. An independent validation cohort of under 20 hyperthyroidism patients and 17 patients who later progressed to ophthalmopathy tested prospective prediction of ophthalmopathy. The 100 or so discovery patients were randomly split 7:3 into training and test sets. In more than five Graves' hyperthyroidism patients, the study also compared T-cell repertoires from thyroid tissue with T-cell repertoires from blood. Once sampling was done, hyperthyroidism patients were given methimazole at a starting dose of 30 mg daily, whereas ophthalmopathy patients were given high-dose intravenous methylprednisolone. The paper reports TCR Vbeta CDR3 sequencing of roughly 140 peripheral blood samples: 40 or so ophthalmopathy, under 85 hyperthyroidism and roughly 17 progressor patients. What the research found in general, with its limitations: Ophthalmopathy was separated from stable hyperthyroidism by a 13 V-J signature model, with 87.88% sensitivity and about 81% specificity obtained in cross-validation and 80%/75% obtained in testing. Most expanded thyroid clonotypes (frequency above 0.001) were also found in blood, which suggests that blood repertoires may mirror thyroid immune responses. During validation, the model predicted progression to ophthalmopathy a median of around six months ahead of onset, with around 70% sensitivity and under 85% specificity. Sample size was not statistically predetermined, and blinding of investigators to group allocation was not performed.

Amplification of TCR beta CDR3 regions was carried out from RNA transcripts. The TCR CDR3 was subjected to a first round of RT-PCR using the HTBI primer set and the Qiagen OneStep RT-PCR kit. Libraries were constructed in a second round of multiplex PCR, after which size selection and purification were carried out. Paired-end sequencing of the libraries was performed with 100 bp reads on an Illumina HiSeq2000. On the study's bioinformatics: SOAPnuke was used to process the raw data, removing reads that contained adapters or uncalled bases, had a mean Phred below 15, or lacked an exact match to the constant primer or identifier. COPE v1.2.5 was used to merge high-quality paired reads, and clonotypes were defined as unique nucleotide sequences. Clonotypes were aligned to IMGT TRBV, TRBD and TRBJ reference segments using MiTCR v1.1. The analysis included only V-J combinations with a frequency above 0.0001, which together covered 99.2% of the repertoires. A TCS score was defined as the ratio of F50 (clonal expansion) to E x V (chaos), with BLOSUM62-based TCRdist applied between CDR3 peptides within each V-J. Welch's t-statistics and random forest reduced 500 to 550 V-J features to 10 to 15, which were used in a naive Bayes classifier (R e1071). The raw public reads went through TCRdb reprocessing: fastp at Q25, MiXCR clone calling, in-frame beta chains kept. Records with the same CDR3 protein are collapsed into one entry carrying the most frequent genes and DNA. The V and J calls and clone size come from TCRdb's table, not from the authors' own analysis. The sample has about 590,000 distinct CDR3 sequences on record, 15% to 17% of them singletons. The ten largest clones add up to about 7% of the sample.

Stable Graves' hyperthyroidism was defined as no progression to ophthalmopathy during 18 months of follow-up. Hyperthyroidism patients were aged 18 to 65 years and newly diagnosed, with disease duration of less than 2 months. Any patient with an uncontrolled infection, another autoimmune disease, pregnancy or lactation was excluded. Clinical symptoms, serum thyroxine and TRAb, thyroid ultrasound, and orbital computed tomography formed the basis for the diagnoses. PBMCs were separated from about 10 ml of fresh peripheral blood using Ficoll-Paque density gradient centrifugation. Total RNA was extracted using Trizol reagent, and RNA quality was assessed on an Agilent 2100 Bioanalyzer. Sequencing used blood. The TCR comes from a woman aged 25-40 years with Graves' hyperthyroidism.

The sequenced DNA is TGTGCCAGCAGCCTACAGGGCCAGATATCTTACTATGGCTACACCTTC. This is translated as CASSLQGQISYYGYTF. Recombination joined TRBV6-1 with TRBJ1-2, with a weak D call of TRBD1 (6 bases match). The CDR3 holds 16 amino acids from the cysteine to the phenylalanine. The retained sequence is limited to the CDR3, 48 bases, with the frame set at the first base. CDR1 and CDR2 are drawn from the germline V gene: MNHNS, SASEGT. The germline ends are 20 bases apart after V is trimmed by 6 bases and J by 3 bases.